This is a list of T cell receptor beta chains from one sample in a study of neurological immune-mediated disorders. TCRdb reprocessed the 5' RACE reads with MiXCR, giving one entry per CDR3 protein. Among approximately 45,000 distinct CDR3 sequences listed, about 13% were seen once. Sequenced: PBMCs. Source of these receptors: a female donor in good health. The CDR3 runs from the conserved cysteine through the conserved F or W. The order of the fields is D gene, J gene, clone size, V gene, CDR3 DNA, CDR3 protein. A D gene is named only where the DNA matches it firmly. Clone size appears in some rows only: once, few, many, or a class for an expanded clone.

.,TRBJ2-1,many,TRBV10-2,TGCGCCAGCACCCGATACAATGAGCAGTTCTTC,CASTRYNEQFF
TRBD1,TRBJ2-7,many,TRBV2,TGTGCCAGCAGTGAGGGGACAGGAGCCGGCTACGAGCAGTACTTC,CASSEGTGAGYEQYF
.,TRBJ1-2,many,TRBV5-1,TGCGCCAGCAGCCCGGCTGGGTCCTTATACTACACCTTC,CASSPAGSLYYTF
.,TRBJ1-3,medium-sized,TRBV5-1,TGCGCCAGCAGCTTGGGAGCGAGCTCTGGAAACACCATATATTTT,CASSLGASSGNTIYF
.,TRBJ1-3,medium-sized,TRBV15,TGTGCCACCAGCAAAGGGATCTCTGGAAACACCATATATTTT,CATSKGISGNTIYF
TRBD1,TRBJ2-7,many,TRBV20-1,TGCAGTGCTGGACAGGGGGAATCCTACGAGCAGTACTTC,CSAGQGESYEQYF
.,TRBJ2-7,many,TRBV10-3,TGTGCCACCCTAGACGGCTACGAGCAGTACTTC,CATLDGYEQYF
.,TRBJ2-7,many,TRBV6-5,TGTGCCAGCAGTCGGGACGCAGGGTTGGAGCAGTACTTC,CASSRDAGLEQYF
TRBD1,TRBJ2-3,many,TRBV20-1,TGCAGTGCTACAAGGGGGCCCCCAACCGATACGCAGTATTTT,CSATRGPPTDTQYF
TRBD2,TRBJ2-1,many,TRBV7-3,TGTGCCAGCGGCTTAGCGGGGGGCTCCTACAATGAGCAGTTCTTC,CASGLAGGSYNEQFF
.,TRBJ2-3,many,TRBV2,TGTGCCAGCAGTGAAACGGGCGATAGCACAGATACGCAGTATTTT,CASSETGDSTDTQYF
TRBD2,TRBJ2-3,many,TRBV7-2,TGTGCCAGCAGCTCCACCCCTAGCGGGGTGCAGTATTTT,CASSSTPSGVQYF
TRBD1,TRBJ2-3,many,TRBV5-1,TGCGCCAGCAGCTCCCAACCCGACAGGGGTACGCAGTATTTT,CASSSQPDRGTQYF
TRBD2,TRBJ2-3,few,TRBV5-5,TGTGCCAGCAGCGTCGGGACTAGCGGAGACTTAAGCACAGATACGCAGTATTTT,CASSVGTSGDLSTDTQYF
.,TRBJ2-1,many,TRBV2,TGTGCCAGCAGTCCAGCGCGGCTCTCCTACAATGAGCAGTTCTTC,CASSPARLSYNEQFF
.,TRBJ2-5,many,TRBV20-1,TGCAGTGCTACCGGGTGGTCGGAGACCCAGTACTTC,CSATGWSETQYF
.,TRBJ1-1,many,TRBV30,TGTGCCTGGAGTGTACTGGGGAACACTGAAGCTTTCTTT,CAWSVLGNTEAFF
.,TRBJ1-1,many,TRBV12-3/TRBV12-4,TGTGCCAGCAGTTTAGACGTTCCAGGGGCCGAAGCTTTCTTT,CASSLDVPGAEAFF
.,TRBJ2-1,many,TRBV30,TGTGCCTGGAGTCGGGGAATGCCCTTCAATGAGCAGTTCTTC,CAWSRGMPFNEQFF
TRBD2,TRBJ2-7,many,TRBV5-1,TGCGCCAGCAGCCCAGCGGGAACCTACGAGCAGTACTTC,CASSPAGTYEQYF
.,TRBJ2-3,many,TRBV3-1,TGTGCCAGCAGCCAACGGCAGGCTGGAGATACGCAGTATTTT,CASSQRQAGDTQYF
TRBD1,TRBJ2-3,few,TRBV5-1,TGCGCCAGCAGCCGGAGGGACAGGGGTACAGATACGCAGTATTTT,CASSRRDRGTDTQYF
.,TRBJ1-3,.,TRBV5-1,TGCGCCAGCAGCTTGGCCGGGAACGCTGGAAACACCATATATTTT,CASSLAGNAGNTIYF
TRBD1,TRBJ2-3,many,TRBV29-1,TGCAGCGCCTTCGGACAGGGAACAGATACGCAGTATTTT,CSAFGQGTDTQYF
TRBD2,TRBJ2-5,many,TRBV5-1,TGCGCCAGCAGATTGGGTAGCGGGGAGCCGAGTGGAGAGACCCAGTACTTC,CASRLGSGEPSGETQYF
.,TRBJ1-2,many,TRBV6-1,TGTGCCAGCAGTTTAACATGGCAGGGGCTTGATGGCTACACCTTC,CASSLTWQGLDGYTF
TRBD1,TRBJ2-2,many,TRBV9,TGTGCCAGCAGCGTAGGGCGGCAGGGGGTGACCGGGGAGCTGTTTTTT,CASSVGRQGVTGELFF
.,TRBJ1-2,many,TRBV29-1,TGCAGCGTTGAACGGGGCACCTATTTAAGAACCTTC,CSVERGTYLRTF
.,TRBJ1-5,few,TRBV2,TGTGCCAGCAGTGAAGCTTGGCCAGGCCTTAATCAGCCCCAGCATTTT,CASSEAWPGLNQPQHF
.,TRBJ2-3,many,TRBV7-2,TGTGCCAGCAGCCAAGGTGTGGGAGATACGCAGTATTTT,CASSQGVGDTQYF
TRBD1,TRBJ2-7,many,TRBV6-6,TGTGCCAGCAGTCGGGACAGGGGGCAAGGGGAGCAGTACTTC,CASSRDRGQGEQYF
.,TRBJ2-3,many,TRBV4-1,TGCGCCAGCAGCCAAGGAGTTGGGAGCAGGTCGGCAGATACGCAGTATTTT,CASSQGVGSRSADTQYF
.,TRBJ1-2,many,TRBV20-1,TGCAGTGCCGCCTGGACAGTTAACTATGGCTACACCTTC,CSAAWTVNYGYTF
.,TRBJ1-6,few,TRBV30,TGTGCCTGGAGCCCTCACTCAGGGCTCTCACCCCTCCACTTT,CAWSPHSGLSPLHF
.,TRBJ2-2,many,TRBV20-1,TGCAGTGCTAGAGTGCGCAGGGGATCGGCCGGGGAGCTGTTTTTT,CSARVRRGSAGELFF
TRBD2,TRBJ2-7,many,TRBV20-1,TGCAGTGCCTCGAAACGGCGGGGGGCCTACGAGCAGTACTTC,CSASKRRGAYEQYF
TRBD2,TRBJ2-3,many,TRBV20-1,TGCAGTGCTAGAGATCACGGCGGGAGTACAGATACGCAGTATTTT,CSARDHGGSTDTQYF
.,TRBJ1-2,many,TRBV6-5,TGTGCCAGCAGTTTAGTGCGGGACGGACAGCCCAACTATGGCTACACCTTC,CASSLVRDGQPNYGYTF
.,TRBJ2-7,many,TRBV7-2,TGTGCCAGCAGCATAGGGTCTGGGGCTCTCTACGAGCAGTACTTC,CASSIGSGALYEQYF
.,TRBJ1-5,many,TRBV3-1,TGTGCCAGCAGCCCGGGACACAGCAATCAGCCCCAGCATTTT,CASSPGHSNQPQHF
.,TRBJ1-5,many,TRBV5-1,TGCGCCAGCAGCTTGGTAGGGGGTGCCGAGCCCCAGCATTTT,CASSLVGGAEPQHF
.,TRBJ2-2,many,TRBV5-1,TGCGCCAGCGCTGACCCCAACCACACCGGGGAGCTGTTTTTT,CASADPNHTGELFF
TRBD1,TRBJ2-1,many,TRBV20-1,TGCAGTGCTAGAGTCGGCAGGGGGCGAGGTAATGAGCAGTTCTTC,CSARVGRGRGNEQFF
.,TRBJ1-5,many,TRBV7-3,TGTGCCAGCAGCTTGTCCCAGAATCAGCCCCAGCATTTT,CASSLSQNQPQHF